This T cell receptor (beta chain) was obtained from a study of shared clonotypes between healthy human individuals. In the study overall: CD4 naive and CD4 memory each took three plates per donor, while CD8 naive took two and CD8 memory one.

About this clone itself: Its specificity is unknown.

V was pared by 4 bases and J by 8 bases, with 22 bases between. The CDR3 spans 16 residues. Per the germline V gene, CDR1 is MGHRA and CDR2 is YSYEKL. Some clones are missing from TCRdb's copy, which holds only in-frame ones; the method was immunoSEQ multiplex PCR. The sample has some 2.1 million clones; over 85% are singletons. Naive CD8 cells lacked CD45RO and underwent positive selection for CCR7, leaving out terminally differentiated effector memory CD45RA+ cells. General study findings and limits: Rarefaction exposed incomplete sorted-subset sequencing despite large depth. The study generally estimated greater richness for naive than memory subsets.

The chain is built from TRBV4-1 and TRBJ2-3, with D possibly matching TRBD1 (6 bases). The sequenced sample was naive CD8+ T cells from PBMCs. The sequence came from a man between 18 and 35 years old in good health. Some clones in this sample may be carry-over from other donors' samples. The CDR3 is CASSLPVGQGLGTQYF. In DNA, the CDR3 is TGCGCCAGCAGCCTACCCGTCGGGCAGGGGTTAGGTACGCAGTATTTT.